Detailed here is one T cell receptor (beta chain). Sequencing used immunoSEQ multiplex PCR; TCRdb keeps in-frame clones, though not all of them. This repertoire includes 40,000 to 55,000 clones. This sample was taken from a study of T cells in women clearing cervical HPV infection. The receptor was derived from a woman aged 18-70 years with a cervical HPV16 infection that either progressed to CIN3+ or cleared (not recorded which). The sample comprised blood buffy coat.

CDR3 amino acids: CASRPRTGNTEQFF. The sequenced CDR3 bases are TGTGCCAGTAGGCCAAGGACAGGTAATACTGAG. The chain links TRBV19 to TRBJ2-1; 7 positions match TRBD1. The CDR3 goes on 3 residues after the read ends, and that part is filled in from the germline J gene. Unmatched junction bases numbered 11, after V lost 6 bases and J lost 9 bases. Per germline, CDR1 LNHDA and CDR2 SQIVND (reference sequence). CDR3 length: 14 amino acids.